The clone carrying this T cell receptor beta chain was observed a few times. What it recognizes is unknown. Via MiXCR, TCRdb re-called the RT-PCR reads, giving one row per CDR3 protein. The table records 650,000 to 850,000 distinct CDR3 sequences, about 14% of them present only once. The entry originates in a study of response to subunit inactivated influenza vaccine. Notes on the study in general: That few new T cells are recruited by each seasonal influenza vaccination was the authors' suggestion.

The V gene lost 4 bases and the J gene lost 0 bases, with 10 bases spanning the gap. The CDR3 is 14 residues long. CDR1 and CDR2 (germline): MNHEY, SVGAGI. The chain uses TRBV6-5 and TRBJ2-7, with D possibly being TRBD2 (5 bases). The source of this sequence is a man aged 45-60 years who received an inactivated influenza vaccine. Sample: PBMCs from blood, taken around 14 days before vaccination. The CDR3 loop reads CASSFFGSSYEQYF. CDR3 DNA: TGTGCCAGCAGTTTTTTTGGGAGCTCCTACGAGCAGTACTTC.